This T cell receptor (beta chain) originates from a study of PD-L1 blockade in urothelial cancer. The time point is: peripheral blood 6 weeks after treatment start. Measured with immunoSEQ multiplex PCR; TCRdb has only the in-frame clones, and not every one. The sample yields around 48,000 clones, approximately 83% seen once. The V and J ends lost 0 bases and 3 bases respectively, with 5 bases between them. The CDR3 runs 13 residues. Germline values: CDR1 MNHNS, CDR2 SASEGT. The rearrangement uses TRBV6-1 and TRBJ1-2, with unresolved D. Sequencing used PBMCs, obtained around atezolizumab (anti-PD-L1) treatment. This receptor was obtained from a man aged 55-75 years with urothelial cancer. The CDR3 region has the DNA TGTGCCAGCAGTGAAGCGGCGGACTATGGCTACACCTTC. It is translated as CASSEAADYGYTF.